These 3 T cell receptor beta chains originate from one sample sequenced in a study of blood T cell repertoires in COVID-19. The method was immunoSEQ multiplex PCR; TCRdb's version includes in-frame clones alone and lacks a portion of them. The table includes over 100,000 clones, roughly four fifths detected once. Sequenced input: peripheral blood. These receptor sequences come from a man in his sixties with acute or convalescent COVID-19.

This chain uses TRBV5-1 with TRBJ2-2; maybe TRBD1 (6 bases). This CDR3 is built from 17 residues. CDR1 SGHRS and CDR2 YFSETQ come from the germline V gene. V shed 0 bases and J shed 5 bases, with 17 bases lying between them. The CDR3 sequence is CASSLEAGTRGTGELFF. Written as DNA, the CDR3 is TGCGCCAGCAGCTTGGAGGCCGGGACAAGAGGAACCGGGGAGCTGTTTTTT.

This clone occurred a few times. The CDR3 DNA reads TGTGCCAGCAGTTTAACAAGCGGCTACGAGCAGTACTTC. Amino acid sequence: CASSLTSGYEQYF. J is TRBJ2-7 and V is TRBV28; tentatively, D is TRBD2 (5 bases). The CDR3 is 13 amino acids. Germline CDR1 and CDR2: MDHEN and SYDVKM. V shed 2 bases and J shed 3 bases, with 8 bases lying between them.

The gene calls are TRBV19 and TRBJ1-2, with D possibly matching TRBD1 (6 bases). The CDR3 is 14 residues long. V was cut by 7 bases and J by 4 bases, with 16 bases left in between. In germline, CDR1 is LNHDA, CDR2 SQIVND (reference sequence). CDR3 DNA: TGTGCCAGTACAACAGGGAACGATCGCTATGGCTACACCTTC. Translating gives CASTTGNDRYGYTF.